The sequence of this T cell receptor (beta chain) was determined in a study of shared clonotypes between healthy human individuals. On the study more broadly: Samples came from two female and three male donors aged 18 to 49. Whole-study findings and limits: Naive CD4 clonotypes were shared across a handful of donors at around 5.4%.

CDR3 size: 13 residues. The germline gives CDR1 SQVTM, CDR2 ANQGSEA. V shed 3 bases, J shed 6 bases, and the junction held 8 bases outside the gene matches. Positively selected for CCR7, the CD45RO-negative cells used as naive CD8 cells excluded terminally differentiated effector memory CD45RA+ cells. Deep level was the assay's run setting. Researchers divided each subset's genomic DNA evenly across several immunoSEQ plates. Libraries were prepared by immunoSEQ multiplex PCR; TCRdb keeps only in-frame clonotypes and omits some of them. The sample includes about 1.9 million clones, roughly 95% of them seen just once. As regards this clone: Its matching antigen is unknown.

Sequences were obtained from naive CD8+ T cells from PBMCs. The TCR sequence derives from a man aged 18 to 30 in good health. Some clones in this sample may be carry-over from other donors' samples. The chain has TRBV29-1 and TRBJ2-7, with 7 bases aligning to TRBD1. CDR3 coding DNA: TGCAGCGTTGACAGGGGGAGTGGGCTCGAGCAGTACTTC. As protein: CSVDRGSGLEQYF.